Sequencing of this T cell receptor beta chain was carried out in a study of T cell responses to AZD1222 COVID-19 vaccine. Combined were second doses at about 4 or about 12 weeks. Study-level results: The number of AZD1222 recipients seropositive at baseline was only 5 to 7. Repertoire collection took place solely once the T cell response had peaked. Clonal diversity may have been underestimated, and the donors were mostly white British, with more females than males.

Worth noting for this clone: Its antigen is unidentified.

Sequenced by immunoSEQ multiplex PCR; TCRdb stores in-frame clones only, minus some. Of 60,000 to 95,000 clones detected, around nine tenths appear once; the ten largest clones hold roughly a sixth. This TCR was sampled from an adult who received the AZD1222 COVID-19 vaccine. This sample comprised peripheral blood, obtained 28 days after the second AZD1222 dose.

This chain's CDR3 is CATSRDRGYQETQYF. CDR3 nucleotide sequence: TGTGCCACCAGCAGAGATCGGGGGTACCAAGAGACCCAGTACTTC. This chain uses TRBV15 with TRBJ2-5; TRBD2 might be the D (6 bases). V lost 0 bases to trimming and J lost 0 bases, with 8 bases between them. The CDR3 extends over 15 amino acids. Germline CDR1 reads LNHNV; CDR2 reads YYDKDF (reference sequence).